This T cell receptor beta chain was recorded in a study of patients and donors after allogeneic stem cell transplantation. Per the germline V gene, CDR1 is MNHEY and CDR2 is SVGAGI. V gave up 2 bases and J gave up 0 bases; unmatched junction bases: 5. The CDR3 is 16 amino acids. TCRdb called the RT-PCR reads again in MiXCR, with one record for every CDR3 protein. The sample yields roughly 960,000 distinct CDR3 sequences, roughly 18% seen once. The clonotype comes from a human donor who was either an allogeneic HSCT recipient or a stem cell or donor lymphocyte infusion donor (not recorded which). It is not recorded whose cells these are; they may come from a transplant donor. Specimen: blood, either unsorted or a sorted T cell fraction (not recorded which). The rearrangement uses TRBV6-5 and TRBJ1-2, with 8 bases fitting TRBD1. In DNA, the CDR3 is TGTGCCAGCAGTTACCCACAGGGGGGATCTAACTATGGCTACACCTTC. Translating gives CASSYPQGGSNYGYTF.